This T cell receptor (beta chain) was found in a study of T cells after posttransplantation cyclophosphamide. Findings of the study overall: Recipient CMV seropositivity and CMV reactivation strongly tracked TRB clonality. Blood and skin or GI T cell repertoires showed limited TRB overlap.

The CDR3 extends over 20 amino acids. V dropped 10 bases and J dropped 4; count of bases not matched to a gene: 25. Of note for this clone: Its antigen is as yet unknown.

Assay used: immunoSEQ multiplex PCR; TCRdb lists only in-frame clones, some missing. The sample has some 54,000 clones; 94% are singletons. Sample: PBMCs. This chain connects TRBV23-1 to TRBJ1-5; 10 bases are shared with TRBD1. TRBV23-1 is noted as an ORF with a role that remains uncertain. The TCR originated in a woman aged 25-40 years in good health and a related stem cell transplant donor. The chain's CDR3 is CAKQIGFGTGEISFNQPQHF. The CDR3 bases are TGCGCCAAACAGATCGGATTCGGGACAGGGGAGATTAGTTTTAATCAGCCCCAGCATTTT.